These 10 T cell receptor beta chains were sequenced from one sample in a study of CD8+CD57+ T cells in acquired aplastic anemia. Profiling that covered TCR beta VDJ and CDR3 relied on genomic DNA as its template. TCRdb analysed the reads with MiXCR anew, one entry per CDR3 protein. In the table there are about 180,000 distinct CDR3 sequences, 45% to 60% of which are singletons. Patients picked for sequencing had shown CD8+CD57+ cell expansion detected by flow cytometry. The sample consisted of sorted CD4+, CD8+, or CD8+CD57+ T cells (not recorded which) from PBMCs. These receptors all stem from a human donor with aplastic anemia.

The chain couples TRBV7-9 to TRBJ2-7; D is perhaps TRBD2 (6 bases). The V gene lost 2 bases and the J gene lost 4 bases, with 9 bases spanning the gap. This CDR3 has 13 residues. The germline gives CDR1 SEHNR, CDR2 FQNEAQ (reference sequence). CDR3 residues: CASSLPGRYEQYF. CDR3 coding DNA: TGTGCCAGCAGCTTACCAGGGAGGTACGAGCAGTACTTC.

V usage is TRBV9 and J usage is TRBJ2-4; no firm D call. This CDR3 region has 12 residues. The V gene lost 5 bases and the J gene lost 7 bases, with 10 bases spanning the gap. The germline V gene encodes CDR1 SGDLS and CDR2 YYNGEE. The DNA for the CDR3 is TGTGCCAGCAGTGATTACATGAACATTCAGTACTTC. This gives the protein CASSDYMNIQYF.

Many counts were recorded for this clonotype. The chain has TRBV7-9 and TRBJ2-3, with 10 bases fitting TRBD2. This CDR3 has 14 residues. The V and J ends lost 8 bases and 2 bases, in that order; junction bases with no gene match: 4. In germline, CDR1 is SEHNR, CDR2 FQNEAQ (reference sequence). The CDR3 region has the DNA TGTGCCAGCGCACTAGCGGGGACCACAGATACGCAGTATTTT. Residues: CASALAGTTDTQYF.

V usage is TRBV7-3 and J usage is TRBJ2-3; D is undetermined. The CDR3 sequence is 17 residues long. Germline V lookup: CDR1 SGHTA, CDR2 FQGTGA. Trimming pared 1 base from V and 2 bases from J, leaving 16 bases between. The DNA for the CDR3 is TGTGCCAGCAGCTTAAAATCACACCCGACACCCACAGATACGCAGTATTTT. This translates into CASSLKSHPTPTDTQYF.

The genes are TRBV29-1 and TRBJ2-7, with 9 nucleotides matching TRBD1. The CDR3 loop spans 14 amino acids. Germline V gene sequence: CDR1 SQVTM, CDR2 ANQGSEA. Trimming took 5 bases from V and 3 from J; bases not matched to a gene: 8. The CDR3 coding sequence is TGCAGCGTTACCGGGACAGGGATTTTCTACGAGCAGTACTTC. Protein product: CSVTGTGIFYEQYF.

The CDR3 reads CASSVSSGASSYNEQFF. CDR3 DNA: TGTGCCAGCAGTGTCTCTAGCGGGGCGAGCTCCTACAATGAGCAGTTCTTC. J is TRBJ2-1 and V is TRBV25-1; 9 bases are a match to TRBD2. There are 17 residues in the CDR3. With V trimmed by 4 bases and J by 0 bases, 7 bases remained unmatched. In germline, CDR1 is MGHDK, CDR2 SYGVNS.

This clonotype appeared many times. V and J are TRBV20-1 and TRBJ1-5; D remains unclear. CDR1 and CDR2 from the germline V gene are DFQATT and SNEGSKA (reference sequence). The CDR3 runs to 14 residues. V was cut by 3 bases and J by 1 base, with 10 bases left in between. The DNA of the CDR3 is TGCAGTGCTAGTGGCGGGATCAGCAATCAGCCCCAGCATTTT. Translation gives CSASGGISNQPQHF.

This clonotype came up a few times. The J gene is TRBJ1-4, the V gene TRBV30; weak D call: TRBD1 (5 bases). The V end lost 8 bases, the J end lost 6 bases, and 7 bases lay between the germline ends. The CDR3 is 10 amino acids. Germline V gene data show CDR1 as GTSNPN and CDR2 as SVGIG (reference sequence). DNA of the CDR3: TGTGCCGGGGGTGATGAAAAACTGTTTTTT. This translates into CAGGDEKLFF.

The chain links TRBV19 to TRBJ1-2, with D tentatively TRBD1 (5 bases). This CDR3 contains 12 residues. V gave up 8 bases and J gave up 13 bases, with 20 bases separating them. CDR1 and CDR2 (germline): LNHDA, SQIVND (reference sequence). This CDR3 reads CASAAREVRITF. The CDR3 nucleotides are TGTGCCAGTGCGGCCAGGGAGGTCAGGATCACCTTC.

This clonotype appeared many times. The CDR3 nucleotides read TGTGCCAGCAGCGCGCGGGACAGGGGGTCGCTGTACTTC. This sequence encodes CASSARDRGSLYF. The V and J genes are TRBV7-9 and TRBJ2-4; 11 bases match TRBD1. This CDR3 has 13 amino acids. V shed 5 bases, J shed 15 bases, and the junction held 9 bases outside the gene matches. CDR1 and CDR2 (germline): SEHNR, FQNEAQ (reference sequence).